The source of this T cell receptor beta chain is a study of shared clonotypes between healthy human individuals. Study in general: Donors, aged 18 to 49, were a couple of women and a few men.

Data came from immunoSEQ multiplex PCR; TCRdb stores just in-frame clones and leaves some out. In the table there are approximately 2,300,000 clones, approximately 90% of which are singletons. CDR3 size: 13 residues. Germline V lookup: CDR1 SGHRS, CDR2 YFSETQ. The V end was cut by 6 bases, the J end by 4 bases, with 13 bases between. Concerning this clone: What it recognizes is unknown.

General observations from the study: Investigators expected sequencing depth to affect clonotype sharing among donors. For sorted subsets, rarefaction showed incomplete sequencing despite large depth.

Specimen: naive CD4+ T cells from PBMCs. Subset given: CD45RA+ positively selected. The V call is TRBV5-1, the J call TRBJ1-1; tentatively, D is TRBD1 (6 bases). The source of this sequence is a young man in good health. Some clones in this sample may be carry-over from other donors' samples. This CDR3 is CASTLTGSTEAFF. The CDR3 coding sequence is TGCGCCAGCACACTAACAGGGAGCACTGAAGCTTTCTTT.